This T cell receptor (beta chain) comes out of a study of T cell clonality in common variable immunodeficiency. General study findings and limits: Fewer TCRbeta clones were shared among CVID subjects than controls.

Repertoires were generated with immunoSEQ multiplex PCR, while TCRdb's copy carries only in-frame clones and drops some. The sample holds tens of thousands of clones, and no clone turns up only once. With respect to this clone: Its specificity is unknown.

The sequenced sample consisted of peripheral blood mononuclear cells. This TCR was sampled from a person aged 18 to 70 in good health.

The sequenced part of the CDR3 DNA is TGCGCCAGCAGCTTGGCTAGCGGGGGGCCCCCCGCCTCAGATACG. It specifies CASSLASGGPPASDT. The whole CDR3 region reads CASSLASGGPPASDTQYF. The chain joins TRBV5-1 to TRBJ2-3, with 11 bases that match TRBD2. The sequenced fragment ends 3 residues before the CDR3 boundary, so the rest is inferred from the germline J gene. This CDR3 is 18 amino acids long. The V and J ends lost 0 bases and 4 bases, in that order; junction bases with no gene match: 10. The germline CDR1 and CDR2 sequences are SGHRS and YFSETQ.